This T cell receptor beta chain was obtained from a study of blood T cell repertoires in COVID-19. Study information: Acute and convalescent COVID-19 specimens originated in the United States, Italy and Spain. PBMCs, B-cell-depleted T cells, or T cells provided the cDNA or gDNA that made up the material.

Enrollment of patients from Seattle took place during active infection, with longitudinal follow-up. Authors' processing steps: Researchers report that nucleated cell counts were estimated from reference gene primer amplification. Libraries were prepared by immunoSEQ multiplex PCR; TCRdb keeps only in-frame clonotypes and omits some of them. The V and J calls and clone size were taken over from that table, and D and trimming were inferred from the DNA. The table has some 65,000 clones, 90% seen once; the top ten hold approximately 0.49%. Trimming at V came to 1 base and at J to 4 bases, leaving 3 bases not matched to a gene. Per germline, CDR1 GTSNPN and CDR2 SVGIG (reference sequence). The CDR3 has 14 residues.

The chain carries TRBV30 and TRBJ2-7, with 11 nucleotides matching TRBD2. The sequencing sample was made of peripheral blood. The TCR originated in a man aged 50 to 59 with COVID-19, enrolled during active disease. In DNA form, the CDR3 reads TGTGCCTGGAGTGCCGGACTAGCGGGTTACGAGCAGTACTTC. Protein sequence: CAWSAGLAGYEQYF.